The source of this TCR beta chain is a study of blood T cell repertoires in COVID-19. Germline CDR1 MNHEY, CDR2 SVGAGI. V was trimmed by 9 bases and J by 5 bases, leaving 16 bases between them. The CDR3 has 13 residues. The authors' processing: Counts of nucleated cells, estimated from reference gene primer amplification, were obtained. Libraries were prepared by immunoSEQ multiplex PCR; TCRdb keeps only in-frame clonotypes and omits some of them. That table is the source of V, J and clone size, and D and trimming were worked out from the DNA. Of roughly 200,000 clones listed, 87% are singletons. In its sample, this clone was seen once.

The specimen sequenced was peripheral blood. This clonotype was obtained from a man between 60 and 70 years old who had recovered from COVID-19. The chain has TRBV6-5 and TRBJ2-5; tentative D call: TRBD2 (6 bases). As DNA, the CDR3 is TGTGCCAGTTCCCCGGGGGTTTCCGAGACCCAGTACTTC. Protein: CASSPGVSETQYF.